This TCR beta chain is from a study of blood T cell repertoires in COVID-19. Study context: Researchers got acute and convalescent COVID-19 samples from the United States, Italy and Spain. T cells, B-cell-depleted T cells, or PBMCs supplied cDNA or gDNA.

The CDR3 extends over 15 amino acids. The germline V and J ends were trimmed by 5 bases and 0 bases, with 10 bases remaining between them. Germline-derived CDR1 and CDR2 are SEHNR and FQNEAQ (reference sequence). In the original processing: Amplification of reference gene primers provided the estimated nucleated cell counts. Generated by immunoSEQ multiplex PCR, the TCRdb table keeps only in-frame clones and is missing some. V, J and clone size were drawn from that table, and D and trimming were deduced from the DNA. The table has 250,000 to 400,000 clones, approximately 90% seen once. V is TRBV7-9 and J is TRBJ1-4; no reliable D call. The source is a woman in her twenties or thirties with COVID-19, enrolled during active disease. The sample comprised peripheral blood. The CDR3, as DNA: TGTGCCAGCAGCGCACTAGGCGCAACTAATGAAAAACTGTTTTTT. This encodes CASSALGATNEKLFF.